The 21 T cell receptor beta chains below come from one sample, sequenced in a study of cytomegalovirus exposure and HLA in healthy donors. Both 60 Vbeta primers and 13 Jbeta primers went into the PCR. Profiling relied on immunoSEQ multiplex PCR, and the TCRdb table lists in-frame clones only, not all of them. The data contain about 250,000 clones, under 80% of them singletons. Sample: PBMCs. All receptors derive from a female donor in good health and CMV-seronegative.

This clone was picked up a small number of times. This sequence joins TRBV19 and TRBJ2-3, with 10 bases that match TRBD1. The V gene end was trimmed by 3 bases and the J gene end by 3 bases; junction bases not matched to a gene: 9. Germline-derived CDR1 and CDR2 are LNHDA and SQIVND (reference sequence). CDR3 size: 17 residues. CDR3 DNA sequence: TGTGCCAGTAGTATTATCGCGAGACAGGGGGCTACAGATACGCAGTATTTT. It translates to CASSIIARQGATDTQYF.

V is TRBV28 and J is TRBJ1-2; no clear D. The V gene lost 4 bases and the J gene lost 6 bases, with 9 bases spanning the gap. Per germline, CDR1 MDHEN and CDR2 SYDVKM. CDR3 size: 12 residues. The CDR3 region has the DNA TGTGCCAGCAGTTCGACACAGAATGGCTACACCTTC. Its translation: CASSSTQNGYTF.

This clone was seen a single time. At the DNA level, this CDR3 is encoded by other sequences in the same sample as well. The chain carries TRBV7-9 and TRBJ2-3, with TRBD2 matching over 11 bases. This CDR3 is 16 amino acids long. The junction had 4 bases not matched to a gene; V was cut back by 5 bases and J by 0 bases. Germline loops: CDR1 SEHNR, CDR2 FQNEAQ (reference sequence). The CDR3: CASSAGTSGSTDTQYF. The DNA of the CDR3 is TGTGCCAGCAGCGCAGGGACTAGCGGTAGCACAGATACGCAGTATTTT.

This chain connects TRBV15 to TRBJ2-2, with D possibly matching TRBD2 (6 bases). This CDR3 is built from 13 residues. V lost 1 base to trimming and J lost 8 bases, with 8 bases between them. The germline V gene has CDR1 LNHNV and CDR2 YYDKDF (reference sequence). The CDR3 DNA is TGTGCCACCAGCAGAGTGGAGGGTGGGGAGCTGTTTTTT. Its protein is CATSRVEGGELFF. Looking up the rest from reference TRBV15 and TRBJ2-2 gives the full variable domain: DAMVIQNPRYQVTQFGKPVTLSCSQTLNHNVMYWYQQKSSQAPKLLFHYYDKDFNNEADTPDNFQSRRPNTSFCFLDIRSPGLGDTAMYLCATSRVEGGELFFGEGSRLTVL.

This chain uses TRBV27 with TRBJ2-7; no clear D. Germline CDR1 is MNHEY and CDR2 is SMNVEV (reference sequence). Trimming removed 4 bases at V and 4 bases at J, with 11 bases between. This CDR3 has 13 residues. The DNA for the CDR3 is TGTGCCAGCAGTTGGCAGATGGCATACGAGCAGTACTTC. Its protein product is CASSWQMAYEQYF.

This chain joins TRBV10-1 and TRBJ1-1; D remains ambiguous. Germline CDR1 reads WNHNN; CDR2 reads SYGVQD (reference sequence). This CDR3 has 12 amino acids. Trimming removed 2 bases from V and 5 bases from J, with 6 bases in between. CDR3 in DNA: TGCGCCAGCAGTGAGCAGTCGACTGAAGCTTTCTTT. Translation: CASSEQSTEAFF.

The chain links TRBV27 to TRBJ1-6, with TRBD1 matching over 7 bases. The V and J ends lost 10 bases and 6 bases, in that order; junction bases with no gene match: 9. Germline CDR1 reads MNHEY; CDR2 reads SMNVEV (reference sequence). This CDR3 region has 14 residues. This chain's CDR3 is CATRADRFNSPLHF. In DNA form, the CDR3 reads TGTGCCACCAGAGCGGACAGGTTTAATTCACCCCTCCACTTT.

The chain couples TRBV5-1 to TRBJ1-2, with no clear D. Between the trimmed V and J ends, which lost 5 bases and 8 bases, there was a span of 10 bases. CDR3 length equals 11 residues. Germline V gene lookup returns CDR1 SGHRS and CDR2 YFSETQ. CDR3 loop: CASSGSQGYTF. The CDR3 coding sequence is TGCGCCAGCAGTGGTTCTCAGGGCTACACCTTC.

The CDR3 DNA sequence: TGTGCCAGCAGCCAGGCCGACAGTGCCTCGAACTATGGCTACACCTTC. This codes for CASSQADSASNYGYTF. This chain links TRBV4-2 with TRBJ1-2, with D perhaps TRBD1 (5 bases). Trimming cost V 3 bases and J 2 bases, with 16 bases left between them. The CDR3 is made up of 16 amino acids. CDR1 and CDR2 (germline): LGHNA, YNFKEQ.

The J gene is TRBJ2-1, the V gene TRBV11-3; D may be TRBD2 (5 bases). The CDR3 length is 16 residues. V gave up 1 base and J gave up 2 bases, with 12 bases separating them. The V gene's germline CDR1 is SGHNT and CDR2 YENEEA. CDR3 nucleotides: TGTGCCAGCAGCTTAGGACTACAAGGCGCCTACAATGAGCAGTTCTTC. It codes for CASSLGLQGAYNEQFF.

V and J are TRBV2 and TRBJ2-2; 10 nucleotides agree with TRBD2. V lost 6 bases to trimming and J lost 0 bases; unmatched junction nucleotides: 1. Germline CDR1 is SNHLY and CDR2 is FYNNEI. The CDR3 is made up of 15 amino acids. In nucleotides, the CDR3 is TGTGCCAGCAGCCTAGCGGGGGCGAACACCGGGGAGCTGTTTTTT. Amino acid sequence: CASSLAGANTGELFF. Drawing the rest from reference TRBV2 and TRBJ2-2, the complete variable domain is EPEVTQTPSHQVTQMGQEVILRCVPISNHLYFYWYRQILGQKVEFLVSFYNNEISEKSEIFDDQFSVERPDGSNFTLKIRSTKLEDSAMYFCASSLAGANTGELFFGEGSRLTVL.

This clone was seen just once. Here the CDR3 DNA reads TGTGCCAGCAGCTCATTGGCAGGGGTGGGTGAAAAACTGTTTTTT. Protein: CASSSLAGVGEKLFF. The chain joins TRBV5-6 to TRBJ1-4, with D possibly TRBD1 on 6 matching bases. Trimming took off 3 bases at V and 7 bases at J, with 16 bases between the two ends. Per the germline V gene, CDR1 is SGHDT and CDR2 is YYEEEE. The CDR3 is 15 residues long.

The J gene is TRBJ2-7, the V gene TRBV6-5, with D perhaps TRBD2 (5 bases). Germline CDR1 MNHEY, CDR2 SVGAGI. The CDR3 extends over 13 amino acids. Trimming cost V 5 bases and J 9 bases, with 17 bases left between them. CDR3 DNA sequence: TGTGCCAGCAGTCCTAGCAGGAGTTTCGGGCAGTACTTC. Amino acid sequence: CASSPSRSFGQYF.

The chain joins TRBV5-1 to TRBJ2-7; no clear D. The CDR3 runs 15 residues. CDR1 and CDR2 (germline): SGHRS, YFSETQ. V lost 1 base to trimming and J lost 3 bases, with 14 bases between them. This CDR3 is CASSLIGGQNYEQYF. CDR3 bases: TGCGCCAGCAGCTTGATCGGCGGTCAAAACTACGAGCAGTACTTC.

J is TRBJ2-7 and V is TRBV5-8, with 7 bases fitting TRBD1. After removal of 3 bases from V and 3 bases from J, the junction contained 12 bases not matched to a gene. Per the germline V gene, CDR1 is SGHTS and CDR2 is YDEGEE. The CDR3 consists of 16 residues. The CDR3 nucleotides read TGTGCCAGCAGCTCCGAACAGGGGATGGTACACTACGAGCAGTACTTC. Protein sequence: CASSSEQGMVHYEQYF.

V usage is TRBV5-6 and J usage is TRBJ1-5; possibly TRBD1 for D (5 bases). V was pared by 5 bases and J by 3 bases, with 18 bases between. The V gene's germline CDR1 is SGHDT and CDR2 YYEEEE. This CDR3 has 16 amino acids. The CDR3 sequence is CASRPPPGGDNQPQHF. As DNA, the CDR3 is TGTGCCAGCAGGCCCCCCCCGGGAGGGGACAATCAGCCCCAGCATTTT. Full variable domain (remainder filled in from reference TRBV5-6 and TRBJ1-5): DAGVTQSPTHLIKTRGQQVTLRCSPKSGHDTVSWYQQALGQGPQFIFQYYEEEERQRGNFPDRFSGHQFPNYSSELNVNALLLGDSALYLCASRPPPGGDNQPQHFGDGTRLSIL.

The genes are TRBV28 and TRBJ1-5; no firm D call. CDR3 length: 12 amino acids. Trimming left V 4 bases short and J 7 bases short, with 8 bases between. CDR1 MDHEN and CDR2 SYDVKM come from the germline V gene. CDR3 loop: CASSSVRQPQHF. CDR3 nucleotide sequence: TGTGCCAGCAGTTCAGTCAGGCAGCCCCAGCATTTT.

The chain combines TRBV23-1 with TRBJ2-7; D is uncertain. TRBV23-1 carries the ORF label, with uncertain function. The CDR3 has 17 amino acids. Trimming took off 1 base at V and 3 bases at J, with 19 bases between the two ends. For the CDR3, the DNA is TGCGCCAGCAGTCAATACGGTCCCCTCGTACCCCTCTACGAGCAGTACTTC. Translated, it gives CASSQYGPLVPLYEQYF.

The DNA of the CDR3 is TGTGCCAGTAGCCTCGGGACAGGGGGCTTCTACGAGCAGTACTTC. It translates to CASSLGTGGFYEQYF. The chain joins TRBV19 to TRBJ2-7, with 12 bases aligning to TRBD1. Germline V gene sequence: CDR1 LNHDA, CDR2 SQIVND (reference sequence). The length of the CDR3 is 15 residues. V was clipped by 6 bases and J by 3 bases; unmatched bases: 6. Together with reference TRBV19 and TRBJ2-7, the CDR3 gives the full variable domain: DGGITQSPKYLFRKEGQNVTLSCEQNLNHDAMYWYRQDPGQGLRLIYYSQIVNDFQKGDIAEGYSVSREKKESFPLTVTSAQKNPTAFYLCASSLGTGGFYEQYFGPGTRLTVT.

The chain links TRBV6-6 to TRBJ1-2; no clear D. This CDR3 spans 13 amino acids. Germline CDR1 and CDR2: MNHNY and SVGAGI (reference sequence). V was cut by 0 bases and J by 3 bases, with 5 bases left in between. CDR3 coding DNA: TGTGCCAGCAGTTACTCGTCAGACTATGGCTACACCTTC. This sequence encodes CASSYSSDYGYTF.

The rearrangement joins TRBV7-7 to TRBJ2-6, with 7 bases fitting TRBD2. After removal of 5 bases from V and 0 bases from J, the junction contained 7 bases not matched to a gene. Looked up from germline, CDR1 is SSHAT and CDR2 is FNYEAQ (reference sequence). The CDR3 contains 17 residues. CDR3 bases: TGTGCCAGCAGCCAGGGAGGGCGCAGCTCTGGGGCCAACGTCCTGACTTTC. Encoded protein: CASSQGGRSSGANVLTF.